The clone carrying this T cell receptor beta chain was observed at least ten times. This CDR3 has 14 amino acids. CDR1 is DFQATT, CDR2 SNEGSKA, per germline (reference sequence). The trim removed 5 bases at V and 4 bases at J, leaving 11 bases unmatched. The data derive from a study of T-cell reconstitution after alpha-beta-depleted transplantation in children. Unique molecular identifiers featured in how the TCRbeta library was prepared. From the PCR reads, TCRdb called clonotypes with MiXCR, one entry per CDR3 protein. The data contain a few hundred thousand distinct CDR3 sequences, around 21% of them seen just once; the ten biggest clones take up approximately 3.9%.

The V call is TRBV20-1, the J call TRBJ2-7; TRBD1 matches 7 bases. This sample comprised PBMCs from the stem cell graft donor, obtained from the stem cell graft. This TCR came from a human donor who donated a stem cell graft to a child with acute myeloid leukemia. CDR3 sequence: CSASGQLMSYEQYF. In DNA, the CDR3 is TGCAGTGCTTCGGGACAGCTGATGTCGTACGAGCAGTACTTC.